What follows are 17 T cell receptor beta chains derived from one specimen sequenced in a study of cytomegalovirus exposure and HLA in healthy donors. Amplification used 60 Vbeta primers and 13 Jbeta primers. Assay used: immunoSEQ multiplex PCR; TCRdb lists only in-frame clones, some missing. Counted here are about 190,000 clones, over 60% occurring once; the ten biggest clones make up about 1.1%. Material for sequencing was PBMCs. These receptors were collected from a woman in her thirties or forties in good health and CMV-seronegative.

The chain carries TRBV27 and TRBJ2-2; D perhaps matches TRBD1 (5 bases). V dropped 4 bases and J dropped 4 bases, with 13 bases sitting between them. This CDR3 has 15 amino acids. Germline V gene data show CDR1 as MNHEY and CDR2 as SMNVEV (reference sequence). CDR3 protein: CASSSLDRFTGELFF. CDR3 bases: TGTGCCAGCAGTTCCCTTGACAGATTCACCGGGGAGCTGTTTTTT.

The chain is built from TRBV23-1 and TRBJ1-1, with 8 bases aligning to TRBD1. TRBV23-1 is an ORF, with its function uncertain. There are 17 residues in the CDR3. Trimming removed 0 bases from V and 4 bases from J; junction bases left unmatched: 10. The CDR3 sequence is CASSQSVDREEATEAFF. CDR3 coding DNA: TGCGCCAGCAGTCAATCTGTGGACAGGGAGGAGGCCACTGAAGCTTTCTTT.

The rearrangement uses TRBV7-9 and TRBJ1-1, with D possibly matching TRBD1 (6 bases). The CDR3 covers 14 residues. Germline V gene sequence: CDR1 SEHNR, CDR2 FQNEAQ (reference sequence). V lost 3 bases and J 3 bases, leaving 11 bases between the germline ends. The CDR3 DNA reads TGTGCCAGCAGCTTCGGGACACGGGACACTGAAGCTTTCTTT. Protein: CASSFGTRDTEAFF. The whole variable domain, remainder taken from reference TRBV7-9 and TRBJ1-1, is DTGVSQNPRHKITKRGQNVTFRCDPISEHNRLYWYRQTLGQGPEFLTYFQNEAQLEKSRLLSDRFSAERPKGSFSTLEIQRTEQGDSAMYLCASSFGTRDTEAFFGQGTRLTVV.

This clone was seen more than once but under ten times. The gene calls are TRBV7-9 and TRBJ1-1, with 8 bases lining up with TRBD1. The CDR3 is 15 amino acids. CDR1 is SEHNR and CDR2 is FQNEAQ in the germline V gene (reference sequence). Germline trimming cut 5 bases from V and 2 bases from J; bases unmatched to any gene: 7. CDR3 nucleotide sequence: TGTGCCAGCAGCCACACAGACAGGGGCAACACTGAAGCTTTCTTT. Its translation is CASSHTDRGNTEAFF.

V gene TRBV5-4 combines with J gene TRBJ1-1; D gene unclear. There are 16 residues in the CDR3. The germline CDR1 and CDR2 sequences are SGHNT and YYREEE (reference sequence). The V and J ends lost 4 bases and 1 base respectively, with 17 bases between them. The CDR3, as DNA: TGTGCCAGCAGCCCTAGCCCGGGGATGTGGAACACTGAAGCTTTCTTT. Protein product: CASSPSPGMWNTEAFF.

The chain is built from TRBV2 and TRBJ2-5; the match to TRBD1 covers 10 bases. The CDR3 is 14 residues long. CDR1 SNHLY and CDR2 FYNNEI come from the germline V gene. The V and J ends lost 7 bases and 4 bases, in that order; junction bases with no gene match: 6. The CDR3, as DNA: TGTGCCAGCACCGGGGACAGGGGACGAGAGACCCAGTACTTC. This encodes CASTGDRGRETQYF.

The V and J genes are TRBV10-3 and TRBJ2-1, with 14 bases that match TRBD2. The ends lost 7 bases at V and 2 bases at J; junction bases unmatched: 10. This CDR3 region has 18 residues. Germline-derived CDR1 and CDR2 are ENHRY and SYGVKD. This CDR3 reads CAITPGTSGRITYNEQFF. CDR3 in DNA: TGTGCCATCACCCCCGGGACTAGCGGGAGAATAACCTACAATGAGCAGTTCTTC.

The rearrangement uses TRBV14 and TRBJ1-1; D unclear. This CDR3 contains 15 residues. The germline CDR1 and CDR2 sequences are SGHDN and FVKESK. V was pared by 0 bases and J by 3 bases, with 11 bases between. CDR3 nucleotides: TGTGCCAGCAGCCAAGATCTGGACTTTGACACTGAAGCTTTCTTT. Translation: CASSQDLDFDTEAFF. The full variable domain, with the rest looked up from reference TRBV14 and TRBJ1-1, is EAGVTQFPSHSVIEKGQTVTLRCDPISGHDNLYWYRRVMGKEIKFLLHFVKESKQDESGMPNNRFLAERTGGTYSTLKVQPAELEDSGVYFCASSQDLDFDTEAFFGQGTRLTVV.

The chain has TRBV9 and TRBJ2-7, with D maybe TRBD2 (5 bases). This CDR3 has 15 residues. The V gene lost 0 bases and the J gene lost 0 bases, with 10 bases spanning the gap. Germline V gives CDR1 SGDLS, CDR2 YYNGEE. The CDR3 protein is CASSVVTTCSYEQYV. DNA for the CDR3: TGTGCCAGCAGCGTAGTGACTACCTGCTCCTACGAGCAGTACGTC.

The rearrangement uses TRBV7-2 and TRBJ1-1, with 7 bases fitting TRBD1. Looked up from germline, CDR1 is SGHTA and CDR2 is FQGNSA. V was clipped by 5 bases and J by 4 bases; unmatched bases: 4. The CDR3 sequence is 13 residues long. For the CDR3, the DNA is TGTGCCAGCAGCCCTACAGGGGTCACTGAAGCTTTCTTT. It translates to CASSPTGVTEAFF.

The chain joins TRBV19 to TRBJ2-5; the D gene is possibly TRBD2 (5 bases). Germline assignment: CDR1 LNHDA and CDR2 SQIVND (reference sequence). V lost 5 bases, J lost 1 base, and 11 bases lay in between. CDR3 length: 14 residues. CDR3 residues: CASSLAAVQETQYF. DNA for the CDR3: TGTGCCAGTAGTCTTGCAGCGGTCCAAGAGACCCAGTACTTC. Filled out from reference TRBV19 and TRBJ2-5, the complete variable domain reads DGGITQSPKYLFRKEGQNVTLSCEQNLNHDAMYWYRQDPGQGLRLIYYSQIVNDFQKGDIAEGYSVSREKKESFPLTVTSAQKNPTAFYLCASSLAAVQETQYFGPGTRLLVL.

This chain links TRBV29-1 with TRBJ1-5, with D perhaps matching TRBD1 (5 bases). The V gene's germline CDR1 is SQVTM and CDR2 ANQGSEA. There are 14 residues in the CDR3. V dropped 4 bases and J dropped 2 bases, with 12 bases sitting between them. CDR3 in amino acids: CSVAQGRGNQPQHF. The CDR3, as DNA: TGCAGCGTTGCTCAGGGAAGGGGCAATCAGCCCCAGCATTTT. Full variable domain (remainder filled in from reference TRBV29-1 and TRBJ1-5): SAVISQKPSRDICQRGTSLTIQCQVDSQVTMMFWYRQQPGQSLTLIATANQGSEATYESGFVIDKFPISRPNLTFSTLTVSNMSPEDSSIYLCSVAQGRGNQPQHFGDGTRLSIL.

The chain employs TRBV19 and TRBJ2-1, with D possibly TRBD2 on 6 matching bases. The CDR3 has 15 residues. Trimming took off 5 bases at V and 0 bases at J, with 11 bases between the two ends. Germline loops: CDR1 LNHDA, CDR2 SQIVND (reference sequence). The chain's CDR3 is CASSGDLNSYNEQFF. CDR3 DNA sequence: TGTGCCAGTAGTGGGGACTTGAACTCCTACAATGAGCAGTTCTTC.

V is TRBV7-8 and J is TRBJ1-2, with unresolved D. Germline V gives CDR1 SGHVS, CDR2 FQNEAQ. The CDR3 contains 14 residues. Trimming cost V 0 bases and J 4 bases, with 9 bases left between them. The CDR3 spells CASSLAAGSYGYTF. The CDR3 coding sequence is TGTGCCAGCAGCTTAGCTGCAGGCAGCTATGGCTACACCTTC.

In this sample, this clone turned up a few times. The V and J genes are TRBV15 and TRBJ1-4, with a possible D match to TRBD1 (5 bases). V was shortened by 3 bases and J by 5 bases, with 22 bases between the two germline ends. Germline CDR1 is LNHNV and CDR2 is YYDKDF (reference sequence). There are 18 residues in the CDR3. The CDR3 sequence: CATSSLTGGGRRNEKLFF. CDR3 DNA: TGTGCCACCAGCAGCCTCACTGGGGGGGGACGCAGAAATGAAAAACTGTTTTTT.

This chain uses TRBV5-5 with TRBJ2-2; unclear D gene. Germline V gene data show CDR1 as SGHKS and CDR2 as YYEKEE (reference sequence). V lost 4 bases and J 2 bases, leaving 9 bases between the germline ends. The CDR3 loop spans 14 amino acids. The CDR3 spells CASSPNPNTGELFF. The CDR3 DNA sequence: TGTGCCAGCAGCCCTAATCCAAACACCGGGGAGCTGTTTTTT. Variable domain in full (rest from reference TRBV5-5 and TRBJ2-2): DAGVTQSPTHLIKTRGQQVTLRCSPISGHKSVSWYQQVLGQGPQFIFQYYEKEERGRGNFPDRFSARQFPNYSSELNVNALLLGDSALYLCASSPNPNTGELFFGEGSRLTVL.

The chain links TRBV25-1 to TRBJ1-1; unclear D gene. CDR3 size: 14 residues. In germline, CDR1 is MGHDK, CDR2 SYGVNS. Trimming removed 2 bases at V and 10 bases at J, with 17 bases between. The CDR3 region is CASSEMSSPSVAFF. The DNA for the CDR3 is TGTGCCAGCAGTGAAATGTCCTCACCGTCAGTAGCTTTCTTT. Full variable domain (missing parts from reference TRBV25-1 and TRBJ1-1): EADIYQTPRYLVIGTGKKITLECSQTMGHDKMYWYQQDPGMELHLIHYSYGVNSTEKGDLSSESTVSRIRTEHFPLTLESARPSHTSQYLCASSEMSSPSVAFFGQGTRLTVV.